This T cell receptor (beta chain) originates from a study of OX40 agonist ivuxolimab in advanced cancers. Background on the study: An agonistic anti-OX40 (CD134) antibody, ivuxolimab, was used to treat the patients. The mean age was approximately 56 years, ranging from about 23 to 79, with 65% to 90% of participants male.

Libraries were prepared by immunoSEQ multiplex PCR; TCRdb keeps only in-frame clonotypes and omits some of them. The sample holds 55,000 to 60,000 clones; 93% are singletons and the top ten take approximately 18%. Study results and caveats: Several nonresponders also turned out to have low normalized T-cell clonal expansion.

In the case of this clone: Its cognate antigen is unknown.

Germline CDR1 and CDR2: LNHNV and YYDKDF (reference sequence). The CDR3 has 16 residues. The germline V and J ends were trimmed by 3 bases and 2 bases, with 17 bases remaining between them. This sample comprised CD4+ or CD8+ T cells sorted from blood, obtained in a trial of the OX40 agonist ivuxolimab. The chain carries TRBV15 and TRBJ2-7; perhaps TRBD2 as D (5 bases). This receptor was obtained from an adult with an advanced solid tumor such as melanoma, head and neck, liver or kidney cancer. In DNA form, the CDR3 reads TGTGCCACCAGCAGCCTTGGTTCGGGGTTCGCCTACGAGCAGTACTTC. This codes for CATSSLGSGFAYEQYF.